One sample yielded the 9 T cell receptor beta chains listed below, sequenced in a study of blood T cell repertoires in COVID-19. The assay was immunoSEQ multiplex PCR, and TCRdb's table has in-frame clones only and misses some. The sample includes under 250,000 clones, approximately 80% seen only once; the top ten take 9.5% to 15%. The sequencing sample was made of peripheral blood. The origin of the receptors is a human donor in a cohort sampled during active COVID-19.

This clone was found once. The chain carries TRBV15 and TRBJ1-2; D gene uncertain. There are 12 residues in the CDR3. The germline V gene has CDR1 LNHNV and CDR2 YYDKDF (reference sequence). The V and J ends lost 0 bases and 8 bases respectively, with 7 bases between them. The CDR3 region is CATSRDLVGYTF. CDR3 bases: TGTGCCACCAGCAGAGATCTTGTGGGCTACACCTTC.

The CDR3 region is CASSFSGGFSYNEQFF. For the CDR3, the DNA is TGCGCCAGCAGCTTCTCGGGGGGGTTTTCCTACAATGAGCAGTTCTTC. The chain joins TRBV5-1 to TRBJ2-1; TRBD2 agrees at 8 bases. J gave up 1 base and V 2 bases, and 5 bases lay outside the gene matches. Germline V gene lookup returns CDR1 SGHRS and CDR2 YFSETQ. The length of the CDR3 is 16 residues.

CDR3 bases: TGCGCCAGCCATACCCAGCGGGAGGGTGGAGATACGCAGTATTTT. Protein product: CASHTQREGGDTQYF. J is TRBJ2-3 and V is TRBV5-1; 10 bases agree with TRBD2. V dropped 7 bases and J dropped 5; count of bases not matched to a gene: 10. Germline V gives CDR1 SGHRS, CDR2 YFSETQ. CDR3 length: 15 amino acids.

As to this clone: Other DNA sequences in the sample encode the same CDR3. The chain is built from TRBV19 and TRBJ2-1; 8 bases agree with TRBD1. J gave up 7 bases and V 6 bases, and 2 bases lay outside the gene matches. The germline V gene has CDR1 LNHDA and CDR2 SQIVND (reference sequence). The CDR3 length is 12 residues. Written as DNA, the CDR3 is TGTGCCAGTAGGAGGACAGGGAATGAGCAGTTCTTC. Amino acids: CASRRTGNEQFF.

This clone was seen just once. The CDR3 spells CASSLRGRRGTEAFF. Here the CDR3 DNA reads TGTGCCAGCAGCCTTCGGGGGAGAAGGGGAACTGAAGCTTTCTTT. The V and J genes are TRBV3-1 (or the pseudogene TRBV3-2) and TRBJ1-1, with D perhaps matching TRBD1 (5 bases). Germline CDR1 reads LGHDT; CDR2 reads YNNKEL (reference sequence). Trimming shortened V by 4 bases and J by 5 bases, and 17 bases separated the two germline ends. This CDR3 contains 15 residues.

The J gene is TRBJ1-1, the V gene TRBV5-1; D gene uncertain. This CDR3 has 14 amino acids. Germline CDR1 is SGHRS and CDR2 is YFSETQ. The V end lost 1 base, the J end lost 0 bases, and 7 bases lay between the germline ends. The CDR3 DNA sequence: TGCGCCAGCAGCTTGAGTACACTGAACACTGAAGCTTTCTTT. Amino acids: CASSLSTLNTEAFF.

In its sample, this clone was seen once. J is TRBJ1-1 and V is TRBV5-5; TRBD1 matches at 9 bases. With 1 base clipped from V and 9 bases from J, the junction kept 10 bases outside the gene matches. The CDR3 covers 15 residues. From germline, CDR1 is SGHKS and CDR2 YYEKEE (reference sequence). In DNA form, the CDR3 reads TGTGCCAGCAGCTTGAGGACAGGGGCTTCTAGCCAAGCTTTCTTT. It translates to CASSLRTGASSQAFF.

The chain carries TRBV6-5 and TRBJ2-2, with TRBD2 as a possible D gene (6 bases). Germline loops: CDR1 MNHEY, CDR2 SVGAGI. V lost 6 bases, J lost 6 bases, and 17 bases lay in between. CDR3 length: 15 residues. The CDR3 loop reads CASSAGIFGSGELFF. As DNA, the CDR3 is TGTGCCAGCAGCGCGGGAATCTTCGGCTCCGGGGAGCTGTTTTTT.

The V gene is TRBV5-4, the J gene TRBJ2-1, with D possibly TRBD1 on 6 matching bases. CDR1 SGHNT and CDR2 YYREEE come from the germline V gene (reference sequence). The CDR3 has 13 residues. With 4 bases removed from V and 8 bases from J, the gap between germline ends came to 13 bases. Written as DNA, the CDR3 is TGTGCCAGCAGCCAGGGGCTTACCGATGAGCAGTTCTTC. This codes for CASSQGLTDEQFF.